This T cell receptor (beta chain) was sequenced in a study of identical twins. Findings of the study overall: Monozygotic twins shared more out-of-frame TCR alpha than recombination models predicted. Beta out-of-frame twin sharing showed a weaker excess.

This clonotype was detected only a few times. Its specificity is not known. A universal primer site was incorporated via template switching, and the cDNA contained unique molecular identifiers. One entry per CDR3 protein results from TCRdb running MiXCR on the 5' RACE reads. The sample contains about 500,000 distinct CDR3 sequences, 13% to 15% of which appear only once. The V and J ends lost 4 bases and 6 bases respectively, with 12 bases between them. The CDR3 contains 14 residues. CDR1 SNHLY and CDR2 FYNNEI come from the germline V gene. The same sample was also used in a study of yellow fever vaccine responses in identical twins.

The TCR was taken from a woman aged 18-29 years in good health. The genes are TRBV2 and TRBJ2-2; D may be TRBD2 (6 bases). The source material was CD4+ T cells sorted from blood. The CDR3 region is CASSALRGAGELFF. The CDR3 nucleotides are TGTGCCAGCAGTGCTTTGCGGGGAGCCGGGGAGCTGTTTTTT.